The text below deals with one TCR beta chain. The entry originates in a study of CD8+ T cells in alopecia areata. V was trimmed by 8 bases and J by 2 bases, leaving 12 bases between them. The CDR3 length is 13 residues. The germline V gene encodes CDR1 SNHLY and CDR2 FYNNEI. In each case, RNA was isolated and then reverse transcribed into cDNA as the sequencing template. Here immunoSEQ multiplex PCR was the method, and the copy in TCRdb shows in-frame clones only, minus some. The sample carries about 210,000 clones, 64% recorded once. Indicated treatment: oral pan-JAK inhibitor, 5-10 mg twice daily. The TCR was taken from a human donor with alopecia areata. This sample comprised CD4+ T cells sorted from blood, obtained at week 4, from a patient treated with tofacitinib. V is TRBV2 and J is TRBJ1-2; D is unclear. Here the CDR3 DNA reads TGTGCCAGCTATCAAGGCAGGAACTATGGCTACACCTTC. It is translated as CASYQGRNYGYTF.